This T cell receptor (beta chain) is from a study of blood T cell repertoires in COVID-19. Generated by immunoSEQ multiplex PCR, the TCRdb table keeps only in-frame clones and is missing some. The table includes about 70,000 clones, under 85% detected once. This clone was counted between two and nine times. This CDR3 contains 13 residues. Germline V gene lookup returns CDR1 KGHSH and CDR2 LQKENI. Trimming took off 1 base at V and 7 bases at J, with 10 bases between the two ends. Material for sequencing was peripheral blood. The TCR was taken from a human donor in a cohort sampled during active COVID-19. The chain is built from TRBV18 and TRBJ1-2; a possible D gene is TRBD1 (5 bases). The chain's CDR3 is CASSPLTEVGYTF. The CDR3 DNA reads TGTGCCAGCTCACCACTGACAGAGGTTGGCTACACCTTC.